This T cell receptor (beta chain) was identified during a study of shared clonotypes between healthy human individuals. CDR3 length equals 14 residues. V shed 3 bases and J shed 2 bases, with 7 bases lying between them. Germline assignment: CDR1 MNHEY and CDR2 SMNVEV (reference sequence). Naive CD8 populations comprised CD45RO-negative cells positively selected for CCR7, excluding terminally differentiated effector memory CD45RA+ cells. This clone turned up a few times. Other DNA sequences of this sample code for an identical CDR3. TCRdb keeps only in-frame clones here, not all; method: immunoSEQ multiplex PCR. Among just over 2,000,000 clones listed, about 95% were seen once.

This chain joins TRBV27 and TRBJ2-2; D is uncertain. Sample: naive CD8+ T cells sorted from blood. The source is a man younger than 30 in good health. The CDR3 DNA follows: TGTGCCAGCAGTTTTCTAGGAAACACCGGGGAGCTGTTTTTT. It is translated as CASSFLGNTGELFF.